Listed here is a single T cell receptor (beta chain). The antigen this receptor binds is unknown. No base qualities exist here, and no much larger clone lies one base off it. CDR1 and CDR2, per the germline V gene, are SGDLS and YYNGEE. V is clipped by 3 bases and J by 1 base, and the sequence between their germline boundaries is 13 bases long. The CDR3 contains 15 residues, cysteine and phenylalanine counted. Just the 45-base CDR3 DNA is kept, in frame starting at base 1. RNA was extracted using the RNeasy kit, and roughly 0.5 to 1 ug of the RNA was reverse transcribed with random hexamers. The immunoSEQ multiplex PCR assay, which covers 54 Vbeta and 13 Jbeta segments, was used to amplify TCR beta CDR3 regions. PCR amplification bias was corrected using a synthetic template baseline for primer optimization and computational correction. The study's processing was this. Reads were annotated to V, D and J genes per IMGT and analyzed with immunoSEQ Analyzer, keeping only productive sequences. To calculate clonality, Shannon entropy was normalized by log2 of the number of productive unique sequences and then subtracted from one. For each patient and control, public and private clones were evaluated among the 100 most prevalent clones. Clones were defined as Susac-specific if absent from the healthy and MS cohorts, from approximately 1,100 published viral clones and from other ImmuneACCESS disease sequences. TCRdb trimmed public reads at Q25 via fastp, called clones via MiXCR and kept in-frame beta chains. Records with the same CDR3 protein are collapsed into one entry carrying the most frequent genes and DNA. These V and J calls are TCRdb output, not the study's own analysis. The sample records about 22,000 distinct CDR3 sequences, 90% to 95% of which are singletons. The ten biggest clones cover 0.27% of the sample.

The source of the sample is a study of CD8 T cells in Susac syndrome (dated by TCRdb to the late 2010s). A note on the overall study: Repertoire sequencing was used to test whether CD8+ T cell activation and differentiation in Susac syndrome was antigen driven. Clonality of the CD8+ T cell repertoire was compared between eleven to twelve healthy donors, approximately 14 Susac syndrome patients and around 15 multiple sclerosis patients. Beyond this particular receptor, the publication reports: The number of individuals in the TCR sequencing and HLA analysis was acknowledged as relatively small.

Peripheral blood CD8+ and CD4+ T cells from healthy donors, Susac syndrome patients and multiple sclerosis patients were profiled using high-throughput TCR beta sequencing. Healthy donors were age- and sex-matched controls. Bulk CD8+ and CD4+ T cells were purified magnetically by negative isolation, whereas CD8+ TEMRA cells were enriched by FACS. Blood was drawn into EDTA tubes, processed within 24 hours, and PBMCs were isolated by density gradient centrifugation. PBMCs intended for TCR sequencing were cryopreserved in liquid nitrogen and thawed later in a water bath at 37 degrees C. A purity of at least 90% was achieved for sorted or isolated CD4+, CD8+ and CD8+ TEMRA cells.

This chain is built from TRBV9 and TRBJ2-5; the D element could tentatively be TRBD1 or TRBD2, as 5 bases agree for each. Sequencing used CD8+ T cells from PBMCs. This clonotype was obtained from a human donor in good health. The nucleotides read TGTGCCAGCAGCGCTGTGGGGGTCGCCCAAGAGACCCAGTACTTC. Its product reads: CASSAVGVAQETQYF.